This T cell receptor beta chain was sequenced for a study of identical twins. This CDR3 spans 16 amino acids. Only healthy Caucasians were included as donors. Worth noting for this clonotype: The antigen remains undetermined.

A universal primer site was added by template switching, and unique molecular identifiers were carried by the cDNA. TCRdb independently ran MiXCR on the 5' RACE reads; one entry per CDR3 protein. The table shows about 890,000 distinct CDR3 sequences, with 9% to 15% occurring only once. Study-level results: There was an excess of low generation probability in the out-of-frame alpha sequences that twins shared. Potential partial confounding of zero-insertion analyses by invariant MAIT and iNKT cells was noted.

A further study also used this sample, focusing on yellow fever vaccine responses in identical twins.

This chain uses TRBV21-1 with TRBJ2-7; the table's D call of TRBD1 was not tested on the DNA. TRBV21-1 is noted as a pseudogene. Material for sequencing was PBMCs. The source of this sequence is a woman between 18 and 29 years old in good health. The CDR3 spells CASSKGTGGPPHEQYF. Written as DNA, the CDR3 is TGTGCCAGCAGCAAAGGGACCGGGGGCCCCCCTCACGAGCAGTACTTC.